Included here is one T cell receptor (beta chain) sequence, with context. Its cognate antigen is unknown. CDR1 and CDR2 from the germline V gene are MNHEY and SVGAGI. With V trimmed by 6 bases and J by 9 bases, 10 bases remained unmatched. The CDR3 runs 13 residues. This specimen belongs to a study of shared clonotypes between healthy human individuals. CD4+ cells underwent separation, giving CD45RA+ naive and CD45RA-negative memory subsets. Whole-study results and caveats: Naive CD4 clonotype sharing across a few donors was approximately 5%. Memory subsets had estimated richness that was generally smaller than that of naive subsets. Non-shared clonotypes had lower generation probabilities than those shared by all four donors.

Assay: immunoSEQ multiplex PCR; the TCRdb copy retains only in-frame clones and omits some. The table lists millions of clones, about 95% of them singletons. The source material was naive CD4+ T cells sorted from blood. Subset here: CD45RA+ positively selected. The chain couples TRBV6-5 to TRBJ1-1; TRBD1 aligns across 7 bases. This sequence was found in a man aged 18 to 30 in good health. The CDR3 here is CASRSRQGSKAFF. DNA for the CDR3: TGTGCCAGCAGGTCCCGACAGGGCAGTAAAGCTTTCTTT.